The 27 T cell receptor beta chains listed next were all sequenced from one sample in a study of blood T cell repertoires in COVID-19. Method: immunoSEQ multiplex PCR; TCRdb's copy keeps in-frame clones and lacks some. The profile shows 200,000 to 300,000 clones, approximately 90% of them singletons. Sequences were obtained from peripheral blood. The source of these receptors is a woman in her forties with acute or convalescent COVID-19.

The V gene is TRBV3-1 (or the pseudogene TRBV3-2), the J gene TRBJ1-5, with 8 bases lining up with TRBD1. The CDR3 loop spans 15 amino acids. The V gene end was trimmed by 4 bases and the J gene end by 0 bases; junction bases not matched to a gene: 2. Looked up from germline, CDR1 is LGHDT and CDR2 is YNNKEL (reference sequence). CDR3 amino acids: CASSLGQGSNQPQHF. In nucleotides, the CDR3 is TGTGCCAGCAGCCTTGGACAGGGTAGCAATCAGCCCCAGCATTTT.

This clone was recorded once. J is TRBJ1-3 and V is TRBV5-1; 8 positions match TRBD1. The germline V gene encodes CDR1 SGHRS and CDR2 YFSETQ. The CDR3 is 17 residues long. J was trimmed by 4 bases and V by 0 bases; bases with no gene match: 9. CDR3 sequence reads: CASSLGPQGASGNTIYF. The CDR3 coding sequence is TGCGCCAGCAGCTTGGGGCCCCAGGGGGCGAGCGGAAACACCATATATTTT. Full variable domain (outside the CDR3, taken from reference TRBV5-1 and TRBJ1-3): KAGVTQTPRYLIKTRGQQVTLSCSPISGHRSVSWYQQTPGQGLQFLFEYFSETQRNKGNFPGRFSGRQFSNSRSEMNVSTLELGDSALYLCASSLGPQGASGNTIYFGEGSWLTVV.

This chain connects TRBV3-1 (or the pseudogene TRBV3-2) to TRBJ1-4; D may be TRBD1 (5 bases). From germline, CDR1 is LGHDT and CDR2 YNNKEL (reference sequence). CDR3 length: 14 residues. Trimming took off 5 bases at V and 5 bases at J, with 12 bases between the two ends. CDR3 residues: CASSARDTNEKLFF. Here the CDR3 DNA reads TGTGCCAGCAGCGCCAGGGATACCAATGAAAAACTGTTTTTT.

This chain uses TRBV5-8 with TRBJ1-3, with D possibly TRBD1 on 6 matching bases. Germline V gene sequence: CDR1 SGHTS, CDR2 YDEGEE. V was shortened by 2 bases and J by 0 bases, with 9 bases between the two germline ends. This CDR3 comprises 15 residues. CDR3 nucleotide sequence: TGTGCCAGCAGCTTTGGACAGTTCTCTGGAAACACCATATATTTT. Its translation is CASSFGQFSGNTIYF.

The V gene is TRBV5-8, the J gene TRBJ1-2, with a tentative D call TRBD1 (5 bases). Germline CDR1 is SGHTS and CDR2 is YDEGEE. The CDR3 has 14 amino acids. The V gene lost 0 bases and the J gene lost 4 bases, with 10 bases spanning the gap. The CDR3 protein is CASSLEGIVYGYTF. The CDR3 DNA is TGTGCCAGCAGCTTGGAGGGGATAGTCTATGGCTACACCTTC.

CDR3 coding DNA: TGTGCCTGGAGTGTAGGGGGGACAGGGTCCCATCAGCCCCAGCATTTT. Residues: CAWSVGGTGSHQPQHF. The chain employs TRBV30 and TRBJ1-5, with 9 bases fitting TRBD1. Per the germline V gene, CDR1 is GTSNPN and CDR2 is SVGIG (reference sequence). The length of the CDR3 is 16 residues. With V trimmed by 0 bases and J by 5 bases, 8 bases remained unmatched.

The CDR3 spells CASPKTLSRTGELFF. The CDR3 region has the DNA TGTGCCAGCCCAAAGACTCTCTCGAGGACCGGGGAGCTGTTTTTT. The chain joins TRBV18 to TRBJ2-2; the D is unclear. CDR1 and CDR2 (germline): KGHSH, LQKENI. This CDR3 has 15 residues. The V and J ends lost 8 bases and 5 bases respectively, with 18 bases between them. The whole variable domain, remainder taken from reference TRBV18 and TRBJ2-2, is NAGVMQNPRHLVRRRGQEARLRCSPMKGHSHVYWYRQLPEEGLKFMVYLQKENIIDESGMPKERFSAEFPKEGPSILRIQQVVRGDSAAYFCASPKTLSRTGELFFGEGSRLTVL.

For the CDR3, the DNA is TGTGCCAGCAGTTTACGGCAGGAGGGAAACTATGGCTACACCTTC. Translation gives CASSLRQEGNYGYTF. The gene calls are TRBV27 and TRBJ1-2; D unresolved. Trimming left V 2 bases short and J 2 bases short, with 12 bases between. From germline, CDR1 is MNHEY and CDR2 SMNVEV (reference sequence). This CDR3 has 15 residues.

This clone was seen once. The chain has TRBV5-1 and TRBJ2-3; 9 nucleotides line up with TRBD1. The germline V gene has CDR1 SGHRS and CDR2 YFSETQ. The J segment lost 1 base and the V segment lost 0 bases, leaving 3 bases of the junction unmatched. This CDR3 region has 16 residues. The CDR3 sequence: CASSLGGTGRTDTQYF. The CDR3 nucleotides read TGCGCCAGCAGCTTGGGGGGGACAGGGCGCACAGATACGCAGTATTTT.

CDR3 nucleotide sequence: TGTGCCCAAGGGGCGGGAGGGGATACGCAGTATTTT. Protein product: CAQGAGGDTQYF. The chain is built from TRBV11-2 and TRBJ2-3, with 9 bases lining up with TRBD2. The CDR3 has 12 amino acids. J lost 6 bases, V lost 11 bases, and 6 bases had no gene match. CDR1 and CDR2 (germline): SGHAT, FQNNGV.

This chain uses TRBV10-3 with TRBJ2-4; no definite D call. There are 15 residues in the CDR3. V was shortened by 0 bases and J by 1 base, with 7 bases between the two germline ends. CDR1 and CDR2 (germline): ENHRY, SYGVKD. The CDR3 loop is CAISESTRAKNIQYF. CDR3 bases: TGTGCCATCAGTGAGTCGACTCGGGCCAAAAACATTCAGTACTTC.

This clone was found once. The gene calls are TRBV12-3 or TRBV12-4 and TRBJ2-1; TRBD2 is a possible D gene (5 bases). The V end lost 6 bases, the J end lost 7 bases, and 7 bases lay between the germline ends. The CDR3 sequence is 11 residues long. CDR3 loop: CASSRGNEQFF. DNA for the CDR3: TGTGCCAGCAGCCGCGGGAATGAGCAGTTCTTC.

In its sample, this clone was seen a few times. The chain links TRBV24-1 to TRBJ2-5, with a tentative D call TRBD1 (6 bases). Germline assignment: CDR1 KGHDR and CDR2 SFDVKD. V lost 11 bases, J lost 10 bases, and 16 bases lay in between. The CDR3 covers 11 residues. The CDR3 loop reads CASHFRGHQYF. The CDR3 DNA follows: TGTGCCAGCCATTTCAGGGGACACCAGTACTTC.

This chain joins TRBV29-1 and TRBJ2-1, with 12 bases identical to TRBD2. The trim removed 7 bases at V and 5 bases at J, leaving 9 bases unmatched. Germline loops: CDR1 SQVTM, CDR2 ANQGSEA. This CDR3 contains 15 residues. CDR3 loop: CSGELLAGGDNEQFF. DNA for the CDR3: TGCAGCGGAGAACTACTAGCGGGGGGAGACAATGAGCAGTTCTTC.

The chain couples TRBV6-5 to TRBJ2-3, with D perhaps matching TRBD1 (6 bases). This CDR3 contains 14 residues. CDR1 and CDR2 (germline): MNHEY, SVGAGI. Deletions cut 6 bases from V and 7 bases from J, with 17 bases between. CDR3 amino acids: CASSPGTGMNTQYF. For the CDR3, the DNA is TGTGCCAGCAGCCCCGGCACAGGGATGAATACGCAGTATTTT.

The rearrangement joins TRBV6-5 to TRBJ2-7; TRBD2 is a possible D gene (6 bases). Trimming took 7 bases from V and 4 from J, leaving 17 bases between them. Germline-derived CDR1 and CDR2 are MNHEY and SVGAGI. The CDR3 runs to 14 residues. Written as DNA, the CDR3 is TGTGCCAGCACCCAGCGGAGGGTCCAATACGAGCAGTACGTC. It is translated as CASTQRRVQYEQYV.

This rearrangement joins TRBV24-1 to TRBJ1-3; 7 nucleotides match TRBD1. Germline CDR1 reads KGHDR; CDR2 reads SFDVKD. CDR3 length equals 15 residues. V trimming: 2 bases; J trimming: 1 base; junction bases outside the gene matches: 1. The CDR3 sequence is CATSDSDRSGNTIYF. The CDR3 nucleotides read TGTGCCACCAGTGATTCGGACAGGTCTGGAAACACCATATATTTT.

The J gene is TRBJ2-5, the V gene TRBV9; 16 positions agree with TRBD2. The germline V gene encodes CDR1 SGDLS and CDR2 YYNGEE. The V and J ends lost 4 bases and 5 bases, in that order; junction bases with no gene match: 8. The length of the CDR3 is 17 residues. The CDR3: CASSTGTSGGALETQYF. CDR3 in DNA: TGTGCCAGCAGCACTGGGACTAGCGGGGGGGCCTTGGAGACCCAGTACTTC.

The chain uses TRBV27 and TRBJ2-3, with 8 bases aligning to TRBD2. Per the germline V gene, CDR1 is MNHEY and CDR2 is SMNVEV (reference sequence). The junction had 13 bases not matched to a gene; V was cut back by 5 bases and J by 3 bases. The CDR3 runs 17 residues. Here the CDR3 reads CASSTAGGVVGTDTQYF. The DNA for the CDR3 is TGTGCCAGCAGTACGGCCGGGGGGGTGGTCGGTACAGATACGCAGTATTTT.

In DNA, the CDR3 is TGTGCCAGCAACATTAGGGGACAGTTCACTGAAGCTTTCTTT. Residues: CASNIRGQFTEAFF. The V gene is TRBV5-8, the J gene TRBJ1-1, with 7 nucleotides matching TRBD1. Trimming cost V 6 bases and J 4 bases; bases outside gene matches: 9. Germline V gene sequence: CDR1 SGHTS, CDR2 YDEGEE. CDR3 length equals 14 residues.

V is TRBV5-1 and J is TRBJ1-1; D unresolved. V was clipped by 0 bases and J by 0 bases, with 9 bases between them. Germline V CDR1 and CDR2: SGHRS, YFSETQ. This CDR3 spans 15 amino acids. CDR3 residues: CASSLVGVMNTEAFF. DNA of the CDR3: TGCGCCAGCAGCTTGGTCGGGGTTATGAACACTGAAGCTTTCTTT.

V and J are TRBV4-1 and TRBJ1-2, with a weak D call TRBD1 (6 bases). The CDR3 spans 14 residues. The V gene's germline CDR1 is MGHRA and CDR2 YSYEKL. The ends were cut back, 2 bases at V and 2 bases at J, with 9 bases in the middle. The CDR3 nucleotides are TGCGCCAGCAGCCAATCGGGACAAAACTATGGCTACACCTTC. Protein: CASSQSGQNYGYTF.

The chain uses TRBV27 and TRBJ1-1, with TRBD1 as a possible D gene (5 bases). V was shortened by 6 bases and J by 7 bases, with 12 bases between the two germline ends. The germline V gene encodes CDR1 MNHEY and CDR2 SMNVEV (reference sequence). CDR3 length: 12 amino acids. The CDR3 sequence is CASSPRGDEAFF. The CDR3 DNA reads as TGTGCCAGCAGCCCGCGGGGGGATGAAGCTTTCTTT.

CDR3 nucleotides: TGTGCCAGCGTTAGTCCCAATTCACCCCTCCACTTT. It specifies CASVSPNSPLHF. The rearrangement uses TRBV7-2 and TRBJ1-6; D remains ambiguous. Trimming stripped 8 bases from V and 7 bases from J, with 9 bases between. CDR1 is SGHTA, CDR2 FQGNSA, per germline. CDR3 length equals 12 residues.

This clone was seen only once. The chain couples TRBV27 to TRBJ2-7, with 11 bases lining up with TRBD1. Germline-derived CDR1 and CDR2 are MNHEY and SMNVEV (reference sequence). This CDR3 comprises 14 residues. Unmatched junction bases numbered 5, after V lost 4 bases and J lost 6 bases. The CDR3 region is CASSSGTGGAEQYV. The CDR3 DNA sequence: TGTGCCAGCAGTTCCGGGACAGGGGGTGCCGAGCAGTACGTC.

This chain links TRBV27 with TRBJ1-6; the match to TRBD1 covers 7 bases. Germline V gene data show CDR1 as MNHEY and CDR2 as SMNVEV (reference sequence). Trimming took 5 bases from V and 8 from J; bases not matched to a gene: 9. The CDR3 has 15 amino acids. CDR3 coding DNA: TGTGCCAGCAGTATGAGGGGGCCGGCTCATTCACCCCTCCACTTT. As protein: CASSMRGPAHSPLHF.

V and J are TRBV3-1 (or the pseudogene TRBV3-2) and TRBJ1-1; 7 positions match TRBD1. Trimming took 1 base from V and 7 from J; bases not matched to a gene: 6. Germline CDR1 LGHDT, CDR2 YNNKEL (reference sequence). The CDR3 length is 14 residues. CDR3 in amino acids: CASSQGDSRFEAFF. For the CDR3, the DNA is TGTGCCAGCAGCCAAGGGGACAGCCGATTTGAAGCTTTCTTT.